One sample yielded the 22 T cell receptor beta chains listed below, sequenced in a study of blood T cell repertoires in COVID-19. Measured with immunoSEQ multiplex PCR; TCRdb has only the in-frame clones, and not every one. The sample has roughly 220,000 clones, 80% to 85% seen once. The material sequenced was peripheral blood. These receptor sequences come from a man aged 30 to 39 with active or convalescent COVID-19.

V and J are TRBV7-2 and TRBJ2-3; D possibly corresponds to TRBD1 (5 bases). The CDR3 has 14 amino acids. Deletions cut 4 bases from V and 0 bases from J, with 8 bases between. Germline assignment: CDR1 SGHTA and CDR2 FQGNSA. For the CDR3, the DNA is TGTGCCAGCAGCTCCTGGGGCAGCACAGATACGCAGTATTTT. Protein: CASSSWGSTDTQYF.

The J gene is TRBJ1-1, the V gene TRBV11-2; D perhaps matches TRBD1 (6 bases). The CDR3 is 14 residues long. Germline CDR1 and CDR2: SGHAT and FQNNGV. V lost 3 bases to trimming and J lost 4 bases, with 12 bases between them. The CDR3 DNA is TGTGCCAGCAGCTTGGGCAGGGGCCCCACTGAAGCTTTCTTT. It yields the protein CASSLGRGPTEAFF.

CDR3 sequence: CASSFGQGRGGYTF. Here the CDR3 DNA reads TGTGCCAGCAGCTTCGGACAGGGTCGGGGTGGCTACACCTTC. The chain is built from TRBV13 and TRBJ1-2, with 8 bases aligning to TRBD1. CDR3 length: 14 amino acids. Germline loops: CDR1 PRHDT, CDR2 FYEKMQ (reference sequence). V lost 3 bases to trimming and J lost 7 bases; unmatched junction nucleotides: 7.

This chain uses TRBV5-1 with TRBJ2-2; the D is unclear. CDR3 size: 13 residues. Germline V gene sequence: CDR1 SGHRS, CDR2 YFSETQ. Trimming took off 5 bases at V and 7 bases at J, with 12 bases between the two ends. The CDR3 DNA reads TGCGCCAGCAGGGTCGAGGTTATCGGGGAGCTGTTTTTT. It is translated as CASRVEVIGELFF.

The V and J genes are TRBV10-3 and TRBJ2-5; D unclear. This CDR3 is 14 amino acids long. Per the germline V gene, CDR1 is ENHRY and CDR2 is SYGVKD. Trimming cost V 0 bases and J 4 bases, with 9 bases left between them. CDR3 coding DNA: TGTGCCATCAGTGAGTCGAACCTAGTAGAGACCCAGTACTTC. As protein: CAISESNLVETQYF.

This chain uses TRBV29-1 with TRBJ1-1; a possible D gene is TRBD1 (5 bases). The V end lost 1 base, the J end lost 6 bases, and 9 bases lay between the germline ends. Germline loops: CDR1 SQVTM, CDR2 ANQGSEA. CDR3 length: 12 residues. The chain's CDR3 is CSVEGQGSEAFF. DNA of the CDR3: TGCAGCGTTGAAGGGCAGGGCTCTGAAGCTTTCTTT.

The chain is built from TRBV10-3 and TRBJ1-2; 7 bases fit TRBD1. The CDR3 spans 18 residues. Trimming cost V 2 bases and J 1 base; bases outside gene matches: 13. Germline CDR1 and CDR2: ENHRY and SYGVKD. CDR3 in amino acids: CAISEGPTGRRNNYGYTF. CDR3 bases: TGTGCCATCAGTGAGGGTCCGACAGGGAGGAGGAATAACTATGGCTACACCTTC.

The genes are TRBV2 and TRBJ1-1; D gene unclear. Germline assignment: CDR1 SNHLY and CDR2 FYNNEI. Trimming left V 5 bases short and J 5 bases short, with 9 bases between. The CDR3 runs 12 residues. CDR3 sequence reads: CASSRSRTEAFF. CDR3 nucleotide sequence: TGTGCCAGCAGTAGGTCGCGGACTGAAGCTTTCTTT.

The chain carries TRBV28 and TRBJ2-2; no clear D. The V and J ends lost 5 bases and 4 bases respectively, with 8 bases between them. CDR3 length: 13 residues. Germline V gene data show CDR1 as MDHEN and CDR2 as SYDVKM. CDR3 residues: CASSKQFTGELFF. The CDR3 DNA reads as TGTGCCAGCAGTAAACAGTTCACCGGGGAGCTGTTTTTT.

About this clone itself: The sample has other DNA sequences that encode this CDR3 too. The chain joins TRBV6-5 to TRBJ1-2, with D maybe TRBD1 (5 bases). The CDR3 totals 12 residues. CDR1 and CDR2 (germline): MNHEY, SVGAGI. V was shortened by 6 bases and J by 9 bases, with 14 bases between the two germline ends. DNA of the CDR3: TGTGCCAGCAGCCCCGGGCAGGGTCGCTACACCTTC. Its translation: CASSPGQGRYTF.

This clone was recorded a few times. CDR3 loop: CASSAGEWETGELFF. The CDR3 DNA follows: TGTGCCAGCAGCGCAGGGGAGTGGGAAACCGGGGAGCTGTTTTTT. The chain recombines TRBV7-9 with TRBJ2-2, with D possibly matching TRBD1 (6 bases). Looked up from germline, CDR1 is SEHNR and CDR2 is FQNEAQ (reference sequence). V was shortened by 5 bases and J by 5 bases, with 15 bases between the two germline ends. The CDR3 is 15 amino acids.

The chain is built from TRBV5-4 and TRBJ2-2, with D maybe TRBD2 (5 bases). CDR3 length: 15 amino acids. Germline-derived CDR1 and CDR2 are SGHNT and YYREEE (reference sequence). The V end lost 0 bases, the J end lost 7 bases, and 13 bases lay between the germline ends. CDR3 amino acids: CASSLVEAEGGELFF. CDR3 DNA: TGTGCCAGCAGCTTGGTCGAAGCCGAGGGCGGGGAGCTGTTTTTT.

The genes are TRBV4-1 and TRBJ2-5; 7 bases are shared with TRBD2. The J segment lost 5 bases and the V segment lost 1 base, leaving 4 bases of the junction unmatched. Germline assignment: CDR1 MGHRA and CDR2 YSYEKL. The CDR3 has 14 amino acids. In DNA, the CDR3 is TGCGCCAGCAGCCAAGGGACTAGAGGCGAGACCCAGTACTTC. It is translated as CASSQGTRGETQYF.

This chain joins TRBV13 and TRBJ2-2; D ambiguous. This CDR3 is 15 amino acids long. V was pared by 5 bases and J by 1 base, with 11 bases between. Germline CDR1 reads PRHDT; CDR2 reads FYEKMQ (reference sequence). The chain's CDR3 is CASSPEYKNTGELFF. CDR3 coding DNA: TGTGCCAGCAGCCCAGAATACAAGAACACCGGGGAGCTGTTTTTT.

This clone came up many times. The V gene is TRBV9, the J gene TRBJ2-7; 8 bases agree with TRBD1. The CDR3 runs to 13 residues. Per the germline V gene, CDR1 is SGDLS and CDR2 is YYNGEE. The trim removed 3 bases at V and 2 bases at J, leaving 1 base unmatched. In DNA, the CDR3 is TGTGCCAGCAGCGCACAGGGGGCCTACGAGCAGTACTTC. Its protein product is CASSAQGAYEQYF.

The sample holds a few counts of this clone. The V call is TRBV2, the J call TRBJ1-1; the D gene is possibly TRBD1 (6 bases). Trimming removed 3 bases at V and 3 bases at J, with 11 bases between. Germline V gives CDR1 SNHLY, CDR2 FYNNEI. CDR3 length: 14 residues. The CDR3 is CASSEPGADTEAFF. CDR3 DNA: TGTGCCAGCAGTGAGCCAGGGGCGGACACTGAAGCTTTCTTT.

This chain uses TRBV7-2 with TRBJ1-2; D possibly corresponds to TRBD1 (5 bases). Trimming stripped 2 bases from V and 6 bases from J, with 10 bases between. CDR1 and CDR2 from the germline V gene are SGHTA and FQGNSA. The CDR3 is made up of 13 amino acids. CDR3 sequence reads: CASSLQGWNGYTF. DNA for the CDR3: TGTGCCAGCAGCTTACAGGGTTGGAATGGCTACACCTTC.

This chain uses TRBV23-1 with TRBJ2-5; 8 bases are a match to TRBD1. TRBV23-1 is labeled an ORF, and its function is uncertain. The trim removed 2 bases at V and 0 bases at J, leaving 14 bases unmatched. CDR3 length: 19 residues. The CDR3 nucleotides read TGCGCCAGCAGTCAAACTGGACAGGGCTACCAAGAGGACCAAGAGACCCAGTACTTC. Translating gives CASSQTGQGYQEDQETQYF.

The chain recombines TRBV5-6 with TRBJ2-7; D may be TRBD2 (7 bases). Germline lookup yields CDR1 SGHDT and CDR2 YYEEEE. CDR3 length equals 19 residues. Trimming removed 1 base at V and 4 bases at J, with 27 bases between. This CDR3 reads CASSLKGGPLGSIPYEQYF. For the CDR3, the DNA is TGTGCCAGCAGCTTGAAGGGGGGGCCCCTAGGATCGATTCCTTACGAGCAGTACTTC.

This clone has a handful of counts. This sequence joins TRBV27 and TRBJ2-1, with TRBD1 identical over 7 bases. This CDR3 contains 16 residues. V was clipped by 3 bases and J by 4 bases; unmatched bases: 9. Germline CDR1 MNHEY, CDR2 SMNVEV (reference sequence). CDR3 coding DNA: TGTGCCAGCAGTTTTTCTCCGGGACAGCGGTACAATGAGCAGTTCTTC. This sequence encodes CASSFSPGQRYNEQFF.

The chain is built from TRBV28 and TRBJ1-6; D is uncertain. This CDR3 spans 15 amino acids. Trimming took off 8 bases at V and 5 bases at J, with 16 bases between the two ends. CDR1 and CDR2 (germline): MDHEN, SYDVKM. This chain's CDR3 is CASSRGQEDNSPLHF. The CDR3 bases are TGTGCCAGCTCAAGAGGGCAGGAAGATAATTCACCCCTCCACTTT. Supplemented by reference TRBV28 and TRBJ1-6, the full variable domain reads DVKVTQSSRYLVKRTGEKVFLECVQDMDHENMFWYRQDPGLGLRLIYFSYDVKMKEKGDIPEGYSVSREKKERFSLILESASTNQTSMYLCASSRGQEDNSPLHFGNGTRLTVT.

The CDR3 DNA follows: TGTGCCAGCAGCGCTCAGACTAGCGGGAAATCCAATGAGCAGTTCTTC. Its protein is CASSAQTSGKSNEQFF. V usage is TRBV5-6 and J usage is TRBJ2-1; TRBD2 matches 11 bases. CDR3 length: 16 amino acids. From germline, CDR1 is SGHDT and CDR2 YYEEEE. The V and J ends lost 4 bases and 6 bases, in that order; junction bases with no gene match: 9.